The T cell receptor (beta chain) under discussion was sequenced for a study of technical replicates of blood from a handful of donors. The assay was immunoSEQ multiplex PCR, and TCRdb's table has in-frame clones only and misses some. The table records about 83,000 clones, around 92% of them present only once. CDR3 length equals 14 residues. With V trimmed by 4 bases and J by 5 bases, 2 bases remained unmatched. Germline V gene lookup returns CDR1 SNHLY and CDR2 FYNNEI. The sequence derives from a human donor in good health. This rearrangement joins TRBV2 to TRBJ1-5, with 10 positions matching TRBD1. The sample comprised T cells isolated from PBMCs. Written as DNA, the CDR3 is TGTGCCAGCAGTGTAGGACAGGGGGATCAGCCCCAGCATTTT. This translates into CASSVGQGDQPQHF.